These T cell receptor beta chains were read from a single sample in a study of T cells in localized non-small cell lung cancer. This table comes from immunoSEQ multiplex PCR, and its TCRdb copy is limited to in-frame clones, with some not included. The data hold approximately 30,000 clones, with around nine tenths observed a single time. The material was peripheral blood, obtained before any cancer treatment. Receptor source: a woman aged 18 to 55 with stage I lung adenocarcinoma. Both conserved end residues are trimmed from each CDR3. Fields, in order: CDR3 length, clone size, V gene, J gene, CDR3 protein. Expanded clones are given a class, and other clones once, few, many or no size at all.

13	-	TRBV6-1	TRBJ2-2	ASSEGWTNTGELF
11	-	TRBV27	TRBJ1-2	ASSSDRGYGYT
10	few	TRBV30	TRBJ1-1	AWSRVNTEAF
13	-	TRBV7-7	TRBJ2-1	ASSLGSGTADEQF
13	once	TRBV11-2	TRBJ2-1	ASSFLSHSSGGQF
13	-	TRBV7-9	TRBJ1-1	ASSPLRGIGTEAF
14	-	TRBV30	TRBJ2-5	AWSVERIIQKETQY
14	-	TRBV7-9	TRBJ2-1	ASSLAKATYYNEQF
14	-	TRBV6-1	TRBJ2-3	ASSAPGLAEPDTQY
13	-	TRBV28	TRBJ2-3	ASSSGQGTTDTQY
12	-	TRBV27	TRBJ2-2	ASATGLYTGELF
11	-	TRBV6-5	TRBJ1-2	VCRPGANRGYT
12	-	TRBV11-3	TRBJ2-5	ASSQETGRETQY
11	-	TRBV5-1	TRBJ1-1	ASSSQEDTEAF
11	-	TRBV30	TRBJ2-5	AWSHGGQETQY
12	-	TRBV11-3	TRBJ2-5	ASSPGGFGETQY
12	-	TRBV2	TRBJ2-1	ASSEAGSSNEQF
11	once	TRBV9	TRBJ1-1	ASSVGVGTEAF
6	-	TRBV20-1	TRBJ1-4	SASWVF
13	-	TRBV6-4	TRBJ2-1	ASSGVAGEGREQF
13	-	TRBV18	TRBJ1-1	ASSPRTGENTEAF
12	medium-sized	TRBV7-9	TRBJ1-4	ASSLADRGEKLF
10	-	TRBV29-1	TRBJ2-7	SVVAGRNEQY
13	-	TRBV30	TRBJ1-2	AWSVQKDGLYGYT
12	-	TRBV7-6	TRBJ2-7	ASSSGTGAYEQY
14	-	TRBV11-3	TRBJ1-1	ASSSGLGLMATEAF
12	-	TRBV5-8	TRBJ1-1	ASRTGGMNTEAF
10	-	TRBV6-5	TRBJ1-2	ASSRSEGGYT
12	-	TRBV19	TRBJ1-5	ASSQGNQDQPQH
12	-	TRBV6-1	TRBJ2-7	ASSAGRTTFEQY
14	-	TRBV7-2	TRBJ2-7	ASSLGSGSISYEQY
13	-	TRBV9	TRBJ2-1	ASSVGLGIGNEQF
14	-	TRBV19	TRBJ2-5	ASSSGTAPKRETQY
12	-	TRBV15	TRBJ2-7	ATSRDRTSYEQY
11	-	TRBV30	TRBJ2-1	ARLAGGYNEQF
13	-	TRBV7-2	TRBJ2-1	ASSRTGGSYNEQF
13	-	TRBV30	TRBJ2-6	AWSETPSGANVLT
12	-	TRBV28	TRBJ2-6	ASSPTGALNVLT
12	-	TRBV7-3	TRBJ2-1	ASSTQGTYNEQF
12	-	TRBV15	TRBJ1-5	ATSRDQGESTQH
15	-	TRBV9	TRBJ1-4	ASSVDGVSATNEKLF